The 18 T cell receptor beta chains in this list originate from one sample, sequenced in a study of T cell repertoires in cytomegalovirus infection. MiXCR was run by TCRdb on the reads, yielding one entry per CDR3 protein. The sample consists of more than 400,000 distinct CDR3 sequences, around 27% of them appearing once. Material for sequencing was PBMCs. These receptors all stem from a human donor in good health (CMV status not recorded). Some clones in this sample may be carry-over from other donors' samples.

Of note for this clonotype: The junction shows a germline mismatch at one end, possibly a read error. The CDR3 loop reads CASSRLGTVYF. CDR3 coding DNA: TGTGCCAGCAGTCGATTAGGGACAGTCTACTTC. J is TRBJ1-2 and V is TRBV5-6; 7 bases agree with TRBD1. This CDR3 comprises 11 residues. Germline values: CDR1 SGHDT, CDR2 YYEEEE.

This clonotype was detected a few times. The chain carries TRBV18 and TRBJ2-7; 8 nucleotides align to TRBD1. The CDR3 spans 12 residues. V lost 4 bases, J lost 7 bases, and 3 bases stayed unmatched. Germline V CDR1 and CDR2: KGHSH, LQKENI. DNA for the CDR3: TGTGCCAGCTCACAGGACAGGGCGGAGCAGTACTTC. It translates to CASSQDRAEQYF.

V usage is TRBV7-9 and J usage is TRBJ2-7; tentative D call: TRBD1 (6 bases). Between the trimmed V and J ends, which lost 3 bases and 7 bases, there was a span of 19 bases. The CDR3 runs 15 residues. CDR1 SEHNR and CDR2 FQNEAQ come from the germline V gene (reference sequence). CDR3 protein: CASSFVTGTPVEQYF. CDR3 nucleotides: TGTGCCAGCAGCTTTGTTACCGGGACACCGGTGGAGCAGTACTTC.

V and J are TRBV20-1 and TRBJ2-7; D unclear. V shed 0 bases and J shed 1 base, with 7 bases lying between them. CDR1 is DFQATT and CDR2 is SNEGSKA in the germline V gene (reference sequence). This CDR3 region has 13 residues. Here the CDR3 DNA reads TGCAGTGCTAGAGACGACCCTTCCTACGAGCAGTACTTC. It specifies CSARDDPSYEQYF.

V and J are TRBV7-2 and TRBJ2-3; D is unresolved. The germline CDR1 and CDR2 sequences are SGHTA and FQGNSA. Trimming took off 6 bases at V and 11 bases at J, with 15 bases between the two ends. The CDR3 is made up of 12 amino acids. The CDR3: CASSPTSRGQYF. CDR3 nucleotide sequence: TGTGCCAGCAGTCCTACTTCCCGTGGGCAGTATTTT.

This clonotype was observed at least ten times. The V gene is TRBV12-3 or TRBV12-4, the J gene TRBJ1-2, with 8 positions matching TRBD1. After removal of 2 bases from V and 7 bases from J, the junction contained 3 bases not matched to a gene. CDR3 length: 13 amino acids. The CDR3 is CASSLPGGIGYTF. The CDR3 DNA is TGTGCCAGCAGTTTACCAGGGGGCATTGGCTACACCTTC.

This clonotype came up a few times. V usage is TRBV2 and J usage is TRBJ1-5, with D possibly being TRBD1 (5 bases). Germline V lookup: CDR1 SNHLY, CDR2 FYNNEI. V was trimmed by 1 base and J by 5 bases, leaving 6 bases between them. The CDR3 consists of 13 residues. The CDR3 protein is CASSEEGYQPQHF. The CDR3 DNA follows: TGTGCCAGCAGTGAAGAGGGGTATCAGCCCCAGCATTTT.

The chain has TRBV11-3 and TRBJ2-2, with a tentative D call TRBD1 (6 bases). The CDR3 sequence is 15 residues long. Germline values: CDR1 SGHNT, CDR2 YENEEA. V gave up 5 bases and J gave up 7 bases, with 17 bases separating them. CDR3 sequence (DNA): TGTGCCAGCAGCCCCGCCAGGGGATACAACGGGGAGCTGTTTTTT. It is translated as CASSPARGYNGELFF.

This clonotype has just a few counts. V gene TRBV7-2 combines with J gene TRBJ2-1; 11 positions match TRBD2. The V gene end was trimmed by 5 bases and the J gene end by 0 bases; junction bases not matched to a gene: 15. The CDR3 contains 20 residues. CDR1 is SGHTA and CDR2 is FQGNSA in the germline V gene. The CDR3 coding sequence is TGTGCCAGCAGCGGATACCCGGAGGGACTAGCGGTAAGCTCCTACAATGAGCAGTTCTTC. Amino acids: CASSGYPEGLAVSSYNEQFF. Variable domain in full (rest from reference TRBV7-2 and TRBJ2-1): GAGVSQSPSNKVTEKGKDVELRCDPISGHTALYWYRQSLGQGLEFLIYFQGNSAPDKSGLPSDRFSAERTGGSVSTLTIQRTQQEDSAVYLCASSGYPEGLAVSSYNEQFFGPGTRLTVL.

The V gene is TRBV19, the J gene TRBJ2-5; D is perhaps TRBD2 (5 bases). There are 11 residues in the CDR3. Between the trimmed V and J ends, which lost 3 bases and 7 bases, there was a span of 6 bases. Per the germline V gene, CDR1 is LNHDA and CDR2 is SQIVND (reference sequence). Written as DNA, the CDR3 is TGTGCCAGTAGTATCGGAGGGACCCAGTACTTC. Translating gives CASSIGGTQYF.

The chain carries TRBV6-1 and TRBJ2-7, with 8 bases that match TRBD2. Germline lookup yields CDR1 MNHNS and CDR2 SASEGT. The trim removed 6 bases at V and 2 bases at J, leaving 6 bases unmatched. The CDR3 runs to 14 residues. CDR3 sequence reads: CASSWKRGTYEQYF. The DNA for the CDR3 is TGTGCCAGCAGCTGGAAGCGGGGGACCTACGAGCAGTACTTC.

This clonotype was counted ten times or more. V gene TRBV7-8 combines with J gene TRBJ2-1; no firm D call. Germline values: CDR1 SGHVS, CDR2 FQNEAQ. The CDR3 has 16 residues. The V end was cut by 7 bases, the J end by 10 bases, with 26 bases between. The CDR3 bases are TGTGCCAGCATCCCATCAACCGGGCTCCTCATAGGAGAGCAGTTCTTC. This translates into CASIPSTGLLIGEQFF.

This sequence joins TRBV7-8 and TRBJ1-2, with a weak D call TRBD1 (5 bases). Germline V gene sequence: CDR1 SGHVS, CDR2 FQNEAQ. The V and J ends lost 4 bases and 11 bases respectively, with 23 bases between them. The CDR3 sequence is 15 residues long. The DNA of the CDR3 is TGTGCCAGCAGCTCCCACCAACCCATGGGGGTGGAGTACACCTTC. It encodes CASSSHQPMGVEYTF.

This clonotype was detected ten times or more. The J gene is TRBJ2-2, the V gene TRBV6-1; TRBD2 matches at 12 bases. With 5 bases clipped from V and 7 bases from J, the junction kept 5 bases outside the gene matches. CDR1 and CDR2 from the germline V gene are MNHNS and SASEGT. CDR3 length equals 15 residues. CDR3 amino acids: CASSRLAGDVGELFF. The CDR3 coding sequence is TGTGCCAGCAGTCGACTAGCGGGAGATGTCGGGGAGCTGTTTTTT.

This clonotype was counted between two and nine times. The gene calls are TRBV25-1 and TRBJ1-2, with D perhaps matching TRBD1 (6 bases). CDR3 size: 15 residues. The germline V gene has CDR1 MGHDK and CDR2 SYGVNS. The V end was cut by 5 bases, the J end by 4 bases, with 17 bases between. CDR3 loop: CASSRVAGAAYGYTF. CDR3 coding DNA: TGTGCCAGCAGTCGAGTGGCAGGGGCGGCCTATGGCTACACCTTC.

The genes are TRBV7-8 and TRBJ2-7, with TRBD2 matching 8 bases. The CDR3 runs to 13 residues. Germline lookup yields CDR1 SGHVS and CDR2 FQNEAQ. With 5 bases clipped from V and 0 bases from J, the junction kept 0 bases outside the gene matches. The CDR3, as DNA: TGTGCCAGCAGCCGGGAGGGCTCCTACGAGCAGTACTTC. Amino acids: CASSREGSYEQYF. Full variable domain (rest looked up from reference TRBV7-8 and TRBJ2-7): GAGVSQSPRYKVAKRGQDVALRCDPISGHVSLFWYQQALGQGPEFLTYFQNEAQLDKSGLPSDRFFAERPEGSVSTLKIQRTQQEDSAVYLCASSREGSYEQYFGPGTRLTVT.

The chain couples TRBV12-3 or TRBV12-4 to TRBJ1-3; 8 bases align to TRBD1. This CDR3 has 16 amino acids. The V segment lost 11 bases and the J segment 2 bases; nucleotides outside the gene matches: 14. CDR3 amino acids: CAVHRGNQGPGNTIYF. CDR3 in DNA: TGTGCCGTTCACAGGGGGAACCAAGGGCCTGGAAACACCATATATTTT.

The gene calls are TRBV19 and TRBJ2-7; 10 bases are a match to TRBD2. CDR1 and CDR2 from the germline V gene are LNHDA and SQIVND (reference sequence). After removal of 8 bases from V and 5 bases from J, the junction contained 9 bases not matched to a gene. This CDR3 has 14 amino acids. The CDR3 nucleotides read TGTGCCAGTGTCCATAGCGGGAGGAACCACGAGCAGTACTTC. Translation gives CASVHSGRNHEQYF.